These 21 T cell receptor beta chains share one sample of origin, sequenced in a study of T cell responses to AZD1222 COVID-19 vaccine. Sequenced by immunoSEQ multiplex PCR; TCRdb stores in-frame clones only, minus some. The data show 95,000 to 100,000 clones, over 75% seen once. Sequencing used peripheral blood, obtained on day 0 of AZD1222 vaccination. Every receptor here comes from an adult in good health.

This clone appeared once. This chain joins TRBV7-8 and TRBJ2-1; 11 bases agree with TRBD2. This CDR3 comprises 17 residues. Germline CDR1 is SGHVS and CDR2 is FQNEAQ. With 1 base clipped from V and 4 bases from J, the junction kept 6 bases outside the gene matches. The CDR3 nucleotides read TGTGCCAGCAGCTTAGATAGCGGGAGGGCCTCTTACAATGAGCAGTTCTTC. Its protein is CASSLDSGRASYNEQFF.

The count of this clone is one. The chain has TRBV3-1 (or the pseudogene TRBV3-2) and TRBJ2-3, with 8 bases that match TRBD2. This CDR3 comprises 15 residues. J gave up 2 bases and V 0 bases, and 1 base lay outside the gene matches. CDR1 LGHDT and CDR2 YNNKEL come from the germline V gene (reference sequence). The CDR3, as DNA: TGTGCCAGCAGCCAAGAACTAGCGGTCACAGATACGCAGTATTTT. This translates into CASSQELAVTDTQYF.

The CDR3 reads CASSVGTSGPYQETQYF. The CDR3 DNA reads as TGTGCCAGCAGCGTAGGGACTAGCGGGCCATACCAAGAGACCCAGTACTTC. J is TRBJ2-5 and V is TRBV9, with TRBD2 identical over 11 bases. The CDR3 totals 17 residues. V lost 0 bases, J lost 0 bases, and 4 bases stayed unmatched. In germline, CDR1 is SGDLS, CDR2 YYNGEE. Supplemented by reference TRBV9 and TRBJ2-5, the full variable domain reads DSGVTQTPKHLITATGQRVTLRCSPRSGDLSVYWYQQSLDQGLQFLIQYYNGEERAKGNILERFSAQQFPDLHSELNLSSLELGDSALYFCASSVGTSGPYQETQYFGPGTRLLVL.

The CDR3 DNA follows: TGTGCCAGCTCACCCAGGGGGCATGAGCAGTTCTTC. Its protein product is CASSPRGHEQFF. V usage is TRBV18 and J usage is TRBJ2-1; 8 bases fit TRBD1. Per germline, CDR1 KGHSH and CDR2 LQKENI. This CDR3 has 12 amino acids. Unmatched junction bases numbered 0, after V lost 3 bases and J lost 8 bases.

This chain uses TRBV19 with TRBJ2-2; TRBD2 matches 13 bases. V was pared by 4 bases and J by 6 bases, with 2 bases of the junction left unmatched. In germline, CDR1 is LNHDA, CDR2 SQIVND (reference sequence). The CDR3 has 15 residues. The CDR3 region is CASSRLAGGPGELFF. CDR3 DNA sequence: TGTGCCAGTAGTAGACTAGCGGGAGGACCCGGGGAGCTGTTTTTT.

This sequence joins TRBV12-2 and TRBJ2-5; the table's D call TRBD1 went unverified against the DNA. TRBV12-2 is marked as a pseudogene. The CDR3 spans 23 residues. DNA of the CDR3: TGTGCAAGTCGCTCCAGTAGTCCCCCAGGACTCCAGGTGACCGGGACAGGGGTAGAGACCCAGTACTTC. Encoded protein: CASRSSSPPGLQVTGTGVETQYF.

V gene TRBV27 combines with J gene TRBJ1-1; no clear D. This CDR3 is built from 15 residues. From germline, CDR1 is MNHEY and CDR2 SMNVEV (reference sequence). V lost 2 bases and J lost 5, with 15 bases in between. The CDR3 coding sequence is TGTGCCAGCAGTTTAGGTACACACCCCAGGACTGAAGCTTTCTTT. Translating gives CASSLGTHPRTEAFF.

The genes are TRBV3-1 (or the pseudogene TRBV3-2) and TRBJ2-2; no definite D call. Per the germline V gene, CDR1 is LGHDT and CDR2 is YNNKEL (reference sequence). The length of the CDR3 is 16 residues. V dropped 0 bases and J dropped 1 base, with 9 bases sitting between them. This CDR3 reads CASSQDRGENTGELFF. As DNA, the CDR3 is TGTGCCAGCAGCCAAGACCGCGGAGAGAACACCGGGGAGCTGTTTTTT.

The gene calls are TRBV5-8 and TRBJ2-7; D unresolved. Trimming pared 0 bases from V and 2 bases from J, leaving 9 bases between. Germline V gene data show CDR1 as SGHTS and CDR2 as YDEGEE. The CDR3 has 14 amino acids. CDR3 nucleotide sequence: TGTGCCAGCAGCTTGGATCCGGCCGCCTACGAGCAGTACTTC. This translates into CASSLDPAAYEQYF.

The chain carries TRBV6-5 and TRBJ1-1; D gene ambiguous. CDR3 size: 13 residues. With 7 bases removed from V and 1 base from J, the gap between germline ends came to 10 bases. The V gene's germline CDR1 is MNHEY and CDR2 SVGAGI. In DNA form, the CDR3 reads TGTGCCAGCACCAAGCCAGGGAACACTGAAGCTTTCTTT. The encoded protein is CASTKPGNTEAFF.

This clone was seen more than once but under ten times. This chain joins TRBV5-1 and TRBJ2-7, with D perhaps TRBD1 (5 bases). V lost 1 base to trimming and J lost 5 bases, with 16 bases between them. There are 15 residues in the CDR3. Per the germline V gene, CDR1 is SGHRS and CDR2 is YFSETQ. Written as DNA, the CDR3 is TGCGCCAGCAGCTTGTCCCAGGGAATCGACGACGAGCAGTACTTC. Amino acid sequence: CASSLSQGIDDEQYF.

V gene TRBV19 combines with J gene TRBJ1-1; 9 positions agree with TRBD1. Germline-derived CDR1 and CDR2 are LNHDA and SQIVND (reference sequence). The CDR3 has 16 residues. V shed 8 bases, J shed 1 base, and the junction held 11 bases outside the gene matches. The CDR3: CASRGGQGGWNTEAFF. In DNA, the CDR3 is TGTGCCAGTCGGGGGGGACAGGGAGGTTGGAACACTGAAGCTTTCTTT.

V usage is TRBV6-5 and J usage is TRBJ2-3; 7 bases line up with TRBD1. J was trimmed by 5 bases and V by 1 base; bases with no gene match: 0. CDR3 size: 13 residues. Germline V gene lookup returns CDR1 MNHEY and CDR2 SVGAGI. For the CDR3, the DNA is TGTGCCAGCAGTTACTGGACAGGAGATACGCAGTATTTT. It specifies CASSYWTGDTQYF.

This chain uses TRBV19 with TRBJ1-2; D not certain. The CDR3 is made up of 14 amino acids. With 7 bases removed from V and 6 bases from J, the gap between germline ends came to 18 bases. Germline CDR1 and CDR2: LNHDA and SQIVND (reference sequence). The CDR3 DNA follows: TGTGCCAGTACCTCCTACGGAGTCTCGGATGGCTACACCTTC. Its translation is CASTSYGVSDGYTF.

This clone is a singleton in its sample. This chain uses TRBV7-9 with TRBJ1-5; a weak D match, TRBD1 (6 bases). The CDR3 is made up of 15 amino acids. The germline gives CDR1 SEHNR, CDR2 FQNEAQ (reference sequence). With 7 bases removed from V and 2 bases from J, the gap between germline ends came to 15 bases. CDR3 residues: CASNPGTPRNQPQHF. In DNA, the CDR3 is TGTGCCAGCAACCCCGGGACACCTCGCAATCAGCCCCAGCATTTT. The full variable domain, its missing parts supplied by reference TRBV7-9 and TRBJ1-5, is DTGVSQNPRHKITKRGQNVTFRCDPISEHNRLYWYRQTLGQGPEFLTYFQNEAQLEKSRLLSDRFSAERPKGSFSTLEIQRTEQGDSAMYLCASNPGTPRNQPQHFGDGTRLSIL.

The rearrangement links TRBV9 to TRBJ1-2; no clear D. V lost 6 bases to trimming and J lost 1 base, with 10 bases between them. The germline gives CDR1 SGDLS, CDR2 YYNGEE. The CDR3 covers 13 residues. In DNA form, the CDR3 reads TGTGCCAGCACCAAGGAGCTTAACTATGGCTACACCTTC. Residues: CASTKELNYGYTF.

J is TRBJ2-5 and V is TRBV7-3, with D maybe TRBD2 (5 bases). Trimming left V 1 base short and J 4 bases short, with 10 bases between. The CDR3 spans 14 residues. Germline CDR1 and CDR2: SGHTA and FQGTGA. The CDR3 DNA follows: TGTGCCAGCAGCTTAAGTCACAGCGGAGAGACCCAGTACTTC. Residues: CASSLSHSGETQYF.

Remarks on this clone: One end of the junction varies from germline; a read error may be responsible. The chain combines TRBV7-8 with TRBJ2-1, with D perhaps TRBD1 (5 bases). The CDR3 extends over 11 amino acids. Germline V lookup: CDR1 SGHVS, CDR2 FQNEAQ. CDR3 sequence: CASSFSQTVLF. The CDR3 bases are TGTGCCAGCAGCTTTAGCCAGACAGTGCTCTTC.

V and J are TRBV5-1 and TRBJ1-1; D unclear. Germline values: CDR1 SGHRS, CDR2 YFSETQ. V lost 0 bases, J lost 4 bases, and 7 bases lay in between. The CDR3 extends over 13 amino acids. The CDR3 DNA reads TGCGCCAGCAGCTTGGGGCCGTCCACTGAAGCTTTCTTT. It specifies CASSLGPSTEAFF.

The J gene is TRBJ2-5, the V gene TRBV5-1; no definite D call. CDR3 length equals 15 residues. The V end was cut by 3 bases, the J end by 2 bases, with 14 bases between. CDR1 is SGHRS, CDR2 YFSETQ, per germline. CDR3: CASSSTDHGQETQYF. DNA of the CDR3: TGCGCCAGCAGCTCGACCGACCACGGGCAAGAGACCCAGTACTTC. Drawing the rest from reference TRBV5-1 and TRBJ2-5, the complete variable domain is KAGVTQTPRYLIKTRGQQVTLSCSPISGHRSVSWYQQTPGQGLQFLFEYFSETQRNKGNFPGRFSGRQFSNSRSEMNVSTLELGDSALYLCASSSTDHGQETQYFGPGTRLLVL.

This rearrangement joins TRBV6-6 to TRBJ1-2; 7 bases are a match to TRBD1. The germline V gene has CDR1 MNHNY and CDR2 SVGAGI (reference sequence). V gave up 6 bases and J gave up 8 bases; unmatched junction bases: 15. This CDR3 is built from 15 residues. CDR3 loop: CASSWNDRADGGYTF. The CDR3 DNA follows: TGTGCCAGCAGCTGGAACGACAGGGCAGACGGCGGCTACACCTTC.